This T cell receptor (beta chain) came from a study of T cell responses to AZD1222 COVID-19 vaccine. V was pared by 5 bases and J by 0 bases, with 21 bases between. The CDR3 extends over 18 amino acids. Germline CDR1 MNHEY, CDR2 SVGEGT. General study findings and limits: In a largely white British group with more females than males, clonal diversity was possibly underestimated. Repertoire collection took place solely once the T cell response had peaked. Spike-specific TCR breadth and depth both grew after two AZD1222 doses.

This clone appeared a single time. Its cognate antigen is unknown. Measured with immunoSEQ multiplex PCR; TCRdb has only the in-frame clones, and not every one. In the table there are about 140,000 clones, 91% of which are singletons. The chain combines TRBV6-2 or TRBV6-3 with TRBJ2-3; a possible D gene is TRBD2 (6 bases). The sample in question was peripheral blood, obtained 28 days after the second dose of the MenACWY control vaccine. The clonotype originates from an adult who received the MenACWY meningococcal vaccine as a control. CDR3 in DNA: TGTGCCAGCAGTCGCCCGGGTAGGAGGGCCGCTAGCACAGATACGCAGTATTTT. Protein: CASSRPGRRAASTDTQYF.